What follows describes a single T cell receptor (beta chain). Its antigen is not known. Additional DNA sequences in this sample encode the identical CDR3. This table comes from immunoSEQ multiplex PCR, and its TCRdb copy is limited to in-frame clones, with some not included. The table has under 50,000 clones, over 85% seen once. This specimen comes from a study of T cell responses to AZD1222 COVID-19 vaccine. Findings and limits, study-wide: The peak T cell response came first, and repertoires were sampled only after it. Breadth and depth of Spike-specific TCRs rose after two AZD1222 doses. Spike regions recognized by vaccine-associated CD4 TCRs spanned the protein, led by 160-218 and 743-854.

From germline, CDR1 is GTSNPN and CDR2 SVGIG (reference sequence). V lost 0 bases to trimming and J lost 6 bases, with 6 bases between them. The CDR3 runs to 12 residues. The chain recombines TRBV30 with TRBJ2-1; D is unclear. This sequence was found in an adult who received the AZD1222 COVID-19 vaccine. Specimen: peripheral blood, collected 28 days after the second AZD1222 dose. CDR3 residues: CAWSVLGNEQFF. CDR3 bases: TGTGCCTGGAGTGTACTCGGCAATGAGCAGTTCTTC. The full variable domain, rest sourced from reference TRBV30 and TRBJ2-1, is SQTIHQWPATLVQPVGSPLSLECTVEGTSNPNLYWYRQAAGRGLQLLFYSVGIGQISSEVPQNLSASRPQDRQFILSSKKLLLSDSGFYLCAWSVLGNEQFFGPGTRLTVL.